The T cell receptor beta chain described here comes from a study of blood T cell repertoires in COVID-19. Overall study context: Sites across the United States, Italy and Spain contributed samples from acute and convalescent COVID-19. From T cells, B-cell-depleted T cells, or PBMCs came the material, which was cDNA or gDNA.

Source study methods: Amplification with reference gene primers provided the estimates of nucleated cell counts. Produced via immunoSEQ multiplex PCR; TCRdb's table is partial and in-frame only. Clone size and the V and J calls come from that table; the DNA yielded D and trimming. Of 140,000 or so clones in the sample, 87% were seen once. This CDR3 is built from 15 residues. Trimming pared 0 bases from V and 4 bases from J, leaving 9 bases between. Per germline, CDR1 MNHEY and CDR2 SVGAGI. The TCR sequence derives from a woman aged 45-60 years with active or convalescent COVID-19. The chain carries TRBV6-5 and TRBJ1-4; D unresolved. The sequencing input was peripheral blood. DNA for the CDR3: TGTGCCAGCAGTTACTCGACGGGAAGTAATGAAAAACTGTTTTTT. Protein product: CASSYSTGSNEKLFF.